This TCR beta chain stems from a study of tissue T cells after allogeneic stem cell transplantation. Study summary: Enrolled prospectively were adult allogeneic hematopoietic cell transplant recipients whose graft-versus-host disease was steroid-refractory. Every graft-versus-host disease patient had gastrointestinal disease and got several lines of graft-versus-host disease therapy.

Per germline, CDR1 MNHEY and CDR2 SVGEGT. V lost 6 bases to trimming and J lost 2 bases; unmatched junction nucleotides: 15. This CDR3 comprises 18 residues. Assay used: immunoSEQ multiplex PCR; TCRdb lists only in-frame clones, some missing. Altogether about 43,000 clones are present, 80% to 95% being singletons, with the ten largest covering approximately 3.6%. The clonotype originates from a woman aged 35-75 years who later had graft-versus-host disease after an allogeneic stem cell transplant. The gene calls are TRBV6-2 or TRBV6-3 and TRBJ2-7, with 11 nucleotides matching TRBD2. Sample: blood, taken before transplantation. The CDR3 sequence: CASSPGLAVVRAPYEQYF. The CDR3 bases are TGTGCCAGCAGCCCGGGACTAGCGGTCGTTCGGGCCCCCTACGAGCAGTACTTC.